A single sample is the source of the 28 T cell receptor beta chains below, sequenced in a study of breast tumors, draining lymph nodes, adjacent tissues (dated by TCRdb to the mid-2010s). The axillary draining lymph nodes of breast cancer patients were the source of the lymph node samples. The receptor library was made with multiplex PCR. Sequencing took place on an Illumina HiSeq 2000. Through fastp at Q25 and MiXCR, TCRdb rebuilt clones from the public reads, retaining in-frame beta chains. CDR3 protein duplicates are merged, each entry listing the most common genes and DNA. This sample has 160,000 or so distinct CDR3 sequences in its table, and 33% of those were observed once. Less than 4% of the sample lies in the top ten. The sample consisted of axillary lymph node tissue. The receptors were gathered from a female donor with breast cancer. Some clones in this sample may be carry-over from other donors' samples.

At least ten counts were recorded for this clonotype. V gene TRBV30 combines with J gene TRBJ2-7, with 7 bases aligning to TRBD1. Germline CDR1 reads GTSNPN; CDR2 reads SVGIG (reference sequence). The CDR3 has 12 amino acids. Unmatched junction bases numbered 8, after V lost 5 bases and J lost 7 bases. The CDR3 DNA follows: TGTGCCTGGGGGGACAGTCATTGGGAGCAGTACTTC. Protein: CAWGDSHWEQYF.

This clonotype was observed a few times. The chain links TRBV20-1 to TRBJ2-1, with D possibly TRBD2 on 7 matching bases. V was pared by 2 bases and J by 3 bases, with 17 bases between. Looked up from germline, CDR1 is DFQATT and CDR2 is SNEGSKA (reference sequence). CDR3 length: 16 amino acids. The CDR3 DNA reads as TGCAGTGCTAGACCGAGTAACGGGGGGCACTACAATGAGCAGTTCTTC. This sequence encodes CSARPSNGGHYNEQFF.

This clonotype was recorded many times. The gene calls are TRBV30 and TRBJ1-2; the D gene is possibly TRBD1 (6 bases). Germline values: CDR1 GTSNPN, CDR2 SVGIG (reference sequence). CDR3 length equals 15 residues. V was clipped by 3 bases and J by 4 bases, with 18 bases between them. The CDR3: CAWRRGGQGTYGYTF. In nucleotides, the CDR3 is TGTGCCTGGAGGCGGGGGGGGCAAGGGACCTATGGCTACACCTTC.

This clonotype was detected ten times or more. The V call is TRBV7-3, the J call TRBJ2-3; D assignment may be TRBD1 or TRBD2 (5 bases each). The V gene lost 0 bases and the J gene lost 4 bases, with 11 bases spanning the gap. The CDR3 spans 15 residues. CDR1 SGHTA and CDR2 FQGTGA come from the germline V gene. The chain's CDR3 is CASSLTARGADTQYF. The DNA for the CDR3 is TGTGCCAGCAGCTTAACCGCACGGGGCGCAGATACGCAGTATTTT.

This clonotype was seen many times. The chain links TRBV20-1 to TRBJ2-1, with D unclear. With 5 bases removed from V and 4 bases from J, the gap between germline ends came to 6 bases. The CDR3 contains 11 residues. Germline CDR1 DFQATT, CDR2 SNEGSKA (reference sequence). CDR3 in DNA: TGCAGTGCTCCCACATACAATGAGCAGTTCTTC. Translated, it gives CSAPTYNEQFF.

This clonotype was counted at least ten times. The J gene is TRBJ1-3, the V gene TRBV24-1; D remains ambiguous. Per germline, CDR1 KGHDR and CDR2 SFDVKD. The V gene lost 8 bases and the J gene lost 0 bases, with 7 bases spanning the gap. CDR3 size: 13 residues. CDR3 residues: CATMDSSGNTIYF. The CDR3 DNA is TGTGCCACCATGGATTCCTCTGGAAACACCATATATTTT.

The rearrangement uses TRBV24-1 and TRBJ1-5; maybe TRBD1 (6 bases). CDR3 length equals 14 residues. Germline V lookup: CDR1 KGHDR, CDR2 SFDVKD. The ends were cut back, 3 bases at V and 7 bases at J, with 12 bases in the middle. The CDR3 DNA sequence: TGTGCCACCAGTGATCCCAGGGGAGGGCAGCCCCAGCATTTT. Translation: CATSDPRGGQPQHF.

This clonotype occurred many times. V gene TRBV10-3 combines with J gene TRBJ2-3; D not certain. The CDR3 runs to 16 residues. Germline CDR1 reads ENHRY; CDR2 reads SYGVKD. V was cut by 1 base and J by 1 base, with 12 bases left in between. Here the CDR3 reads CAISEWTHGGTDTQYF. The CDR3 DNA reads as TGTGCCATCAGTGAGTGGACCCATGGGGGCACAGATACGCAGTATTTT.

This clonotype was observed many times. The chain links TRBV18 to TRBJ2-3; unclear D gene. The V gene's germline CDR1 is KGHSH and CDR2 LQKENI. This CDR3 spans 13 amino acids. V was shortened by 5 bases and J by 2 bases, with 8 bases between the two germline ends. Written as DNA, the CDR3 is TGTGCCAGCTCAAGCTCTGCCACAGATACGCAGTATTTT. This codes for CASSSSATDTQYF.

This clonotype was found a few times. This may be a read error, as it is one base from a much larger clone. The CDR3 nucleotides read TGCAGTGCTAGATGGGGATACAATGAGCCGTTCTTC. Protein: CSARWGYNEPFF. The chain recombines TRBV20-1 with TRBJ2-1; no clear D gene. Germline CDR1 and CDR2: DFQATT and SNEGSKA (reference sequence). The CDR3 has 12 residues.

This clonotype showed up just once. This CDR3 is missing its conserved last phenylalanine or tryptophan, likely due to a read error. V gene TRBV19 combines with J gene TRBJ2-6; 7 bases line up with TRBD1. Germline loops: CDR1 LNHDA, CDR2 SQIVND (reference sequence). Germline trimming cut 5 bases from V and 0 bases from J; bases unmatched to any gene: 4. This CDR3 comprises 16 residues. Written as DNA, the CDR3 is TGTGCCAGTAGTGATCGGACAGGCTCTGGGGCCAACGTCCTGACTTCC. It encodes CASSDRTGSGANVLTS.

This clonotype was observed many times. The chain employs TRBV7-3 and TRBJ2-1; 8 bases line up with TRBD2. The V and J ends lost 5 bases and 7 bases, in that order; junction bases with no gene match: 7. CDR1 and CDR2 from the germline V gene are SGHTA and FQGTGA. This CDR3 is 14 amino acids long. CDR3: CASSTSGSSNEQFF. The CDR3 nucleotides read TGTGCCAGCAGCACAAGCGGGAGTTCAAATGAGCAGTTCTTC.

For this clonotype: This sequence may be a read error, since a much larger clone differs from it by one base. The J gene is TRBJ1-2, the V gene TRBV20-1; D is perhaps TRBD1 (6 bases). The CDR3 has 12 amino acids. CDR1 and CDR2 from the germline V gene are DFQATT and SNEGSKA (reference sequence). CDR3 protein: CSAPRGAGGSTF. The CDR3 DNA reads TGCAGTGCTCCCCGGGGGGCAGGAGGCTCCACCTTC.

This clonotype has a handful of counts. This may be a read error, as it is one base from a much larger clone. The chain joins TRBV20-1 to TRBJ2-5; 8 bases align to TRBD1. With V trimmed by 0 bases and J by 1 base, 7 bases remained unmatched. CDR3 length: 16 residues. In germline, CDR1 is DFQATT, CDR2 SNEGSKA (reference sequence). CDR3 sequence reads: CSARDPGQEAQETQYF. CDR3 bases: TGCAGTGCTAGAGATCCGGGACAGGAGGCCCAAGAGACCCAGTACTTC.

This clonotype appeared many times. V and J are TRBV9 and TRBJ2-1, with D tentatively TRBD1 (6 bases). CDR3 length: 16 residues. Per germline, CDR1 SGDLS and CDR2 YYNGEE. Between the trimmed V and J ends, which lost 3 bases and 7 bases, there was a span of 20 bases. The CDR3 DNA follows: TGTGCCAGCAGCGCCCAACAGGGATTCGATAGAAATGAGCAGTTCTTC. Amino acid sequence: CASSAQQGFDRNEQFF.

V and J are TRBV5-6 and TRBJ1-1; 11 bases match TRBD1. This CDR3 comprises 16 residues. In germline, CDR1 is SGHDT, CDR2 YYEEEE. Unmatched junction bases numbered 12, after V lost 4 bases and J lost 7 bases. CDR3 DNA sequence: TGTGCCAGCAGCGAGGGACAGGGGGTCTCAACTAATGAAGCTTTCTTT. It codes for CASSEGQGVSTNEAFF.

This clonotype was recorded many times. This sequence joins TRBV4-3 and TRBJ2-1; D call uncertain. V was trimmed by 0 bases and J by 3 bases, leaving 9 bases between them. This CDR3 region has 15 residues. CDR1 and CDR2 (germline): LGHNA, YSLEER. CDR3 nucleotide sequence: TGCGCCAGCAGCCAAGATACGTCGTACTACAATGAGCAGTTCTTC. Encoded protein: CASSQDTSYYNEQFF.

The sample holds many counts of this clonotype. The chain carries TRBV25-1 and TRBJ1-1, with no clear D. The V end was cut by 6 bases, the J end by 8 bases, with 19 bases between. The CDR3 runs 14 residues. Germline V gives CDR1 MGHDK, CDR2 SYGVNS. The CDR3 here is CASSHSGYDKEAFF. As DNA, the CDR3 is TGTGCCAGCAGCCACAGCGGATACGATAAGGAAGCTTTCTTT.

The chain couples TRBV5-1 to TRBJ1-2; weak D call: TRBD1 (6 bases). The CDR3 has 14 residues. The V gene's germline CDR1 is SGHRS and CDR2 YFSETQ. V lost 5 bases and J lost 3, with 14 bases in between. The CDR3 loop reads CASRPRGAYYGYTF. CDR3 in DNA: TGCGCCAGCAGACCACGGGGGGCTTACTATGGCTACACCTTC.

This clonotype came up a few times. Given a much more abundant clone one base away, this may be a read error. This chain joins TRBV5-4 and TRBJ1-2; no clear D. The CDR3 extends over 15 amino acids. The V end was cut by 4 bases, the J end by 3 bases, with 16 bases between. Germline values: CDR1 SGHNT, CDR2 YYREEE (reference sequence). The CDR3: CASSKGTAYDYGYTF. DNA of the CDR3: TGTGCCAGCAGCAAAGGAACAGCGTATGACTATGGCTACACCTTC. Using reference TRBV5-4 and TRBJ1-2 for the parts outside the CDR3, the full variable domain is ETGVTQSPTHLIKTRGQQVTLRCSSQSGHNTVSWYQQALGQGPQFIFQYYREEENGRGNFPPRFSGLQFPNYSSELNVNALELDDSALYLCASSKGTAYDYGYTFGSGTRLTVV.

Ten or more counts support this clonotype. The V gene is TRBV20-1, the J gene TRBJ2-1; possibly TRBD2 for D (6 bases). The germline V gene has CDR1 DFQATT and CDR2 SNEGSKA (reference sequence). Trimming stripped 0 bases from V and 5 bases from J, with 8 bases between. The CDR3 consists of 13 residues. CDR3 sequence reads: CSAREGGDNEQFF. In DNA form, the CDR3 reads TGCAGTGCTAGAGAGGGCGGGGACAATGAGCAGTTCTTC.

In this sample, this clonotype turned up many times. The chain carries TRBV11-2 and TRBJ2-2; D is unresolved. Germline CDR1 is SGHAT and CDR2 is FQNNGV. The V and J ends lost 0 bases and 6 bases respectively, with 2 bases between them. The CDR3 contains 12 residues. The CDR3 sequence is CASSLDSGELFF. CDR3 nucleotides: TGTGCCAGCAGCTTAGATTCCGGGGAGCTGTTTTTT.

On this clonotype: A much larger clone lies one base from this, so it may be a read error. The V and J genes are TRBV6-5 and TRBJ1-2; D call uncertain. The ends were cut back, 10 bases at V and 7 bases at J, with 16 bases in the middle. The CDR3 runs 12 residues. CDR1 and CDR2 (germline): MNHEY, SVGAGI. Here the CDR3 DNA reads TGTGCCACCGGGCGGGGTCCCCTTGGCTACACCTTC. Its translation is CATGRGPLGYTF.

The CDR3 spells CASSGVGEAFF. The CDR3 DNA sequence: TGTGCCAGCAGCGGTGTAGGTGAAGCTTTCTTT. The V gene is TRBV5-4, the J gene TRBJ1-1, with D unclear. The germline gives CDR1 SGHNT, CDR2 YYREEE (reference sequence). The V end lost 4 bases, the J end lost 7 bases, and 8 bases lay between the germline ends. The CDR3 is 11 residues long.

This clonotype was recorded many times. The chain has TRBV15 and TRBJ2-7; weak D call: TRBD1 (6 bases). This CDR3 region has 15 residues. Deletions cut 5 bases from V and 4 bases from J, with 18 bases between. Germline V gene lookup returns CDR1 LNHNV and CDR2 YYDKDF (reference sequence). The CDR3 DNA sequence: TGTGCCACCAGCTATGCCGGGACAAGACTATACGAGCAGTACTTC. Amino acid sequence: CATSYAGTRLYEQYF.

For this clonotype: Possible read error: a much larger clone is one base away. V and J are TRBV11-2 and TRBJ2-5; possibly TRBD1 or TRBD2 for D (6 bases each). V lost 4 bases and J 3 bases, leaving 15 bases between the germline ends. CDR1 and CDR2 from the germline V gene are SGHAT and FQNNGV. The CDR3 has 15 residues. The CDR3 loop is CASSSIDRTKETQYF. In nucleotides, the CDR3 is TGTGCCAGCAGCTCCATCGACAGGACTAAAGAGACCCAGTACTTC.

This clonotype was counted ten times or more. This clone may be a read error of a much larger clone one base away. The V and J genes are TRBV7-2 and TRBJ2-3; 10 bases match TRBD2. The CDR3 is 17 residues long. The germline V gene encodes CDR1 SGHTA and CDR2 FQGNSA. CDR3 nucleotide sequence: TGTGCCAGCAGCTTAATGACTAGCGGGTATAGCACAGATCCGCAGTATTTT. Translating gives CASSLMTSGYSTDPQYF.

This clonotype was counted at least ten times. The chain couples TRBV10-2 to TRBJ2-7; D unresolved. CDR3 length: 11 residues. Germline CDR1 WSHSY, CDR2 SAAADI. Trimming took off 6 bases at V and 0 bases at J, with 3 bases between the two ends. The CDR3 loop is CASRSSYEQYF. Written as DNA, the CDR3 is TGCGCCAGCAGGAGCTCCTACGAGCAGTACTTC.